This TCR beta chain was captured in a study of shared clonotypes between healthy human individuals. Background on the study: Ranging from 18 to 49 in age, donors were a couple of women and three men. Study-wide points: Across subsets, estimated richness was generally greater for naive than for memory populations.

The protocol was immunoSEQ multiplex PCR, while the TCRdb copy is restricted to in-frame clones and leaves out a portion. This sample has 1.5 million to 2.5 million clones; around 96% occur once, and the top ten carry 1% to 1.5%. CD45RO-negative, CCR7-positively selected cells formed the naive CD8 fraction, excluding terminally differentiated effector memory CD45RA+ cells. Donors were healthy HIV-negative adults without recently reported acute infections or vaccinations. Concerning this clone itself: Antigen unknown.

V lost 3 bases to trimming and J lost 11 bases, with 12 bases between them. The germline CDR1 and CDR2 sequences are MDHEN and SYDVKM. There are 12 residues in the CDR3. V is TRBV28 and J is TRBJ2-3; no firm D call. Specimen: naive CD8+ T cells sorted from blood. This TCR came from a man younger than 35 in good health. CDR3 sequence reads: CASSFGRVLQYF. The CDR3, as DNA: TGTGCCAGCAGTTTCGGACGGGTTCTGCAGTATTTT.